This TCR beta chain derives from a study of T-cell reconstitution after alpha-beta-depleted transplantation in children. Findings and caveats of the study: T cells produced anew were the main source of T-cell counts and diversity one year after transplant.

This clonotype has only a few counts. Its antigen is not known. Unique molecular identifiers tagged the TCRbeta library. TCRdb used MiXCR to reprocess the PCR reads, holding one entry per CDR3 protein. The table lists 200,000 to 250,000 distinct CDR3 sequences, about 8.4% of them singletons. The sequenced sample was PBMCs, mostly from graft donor cells, obtained 360 days after TCRalphabeta/CD19-depleted stem cell transplant. The receptor was isolated from a male patient between 2 and 15 years old who had a stem cell transplant for acute myeloid leukemia, so the T cells may come from the graft donor.

The CDR3, as DNA: TGCGCCAGCAGCTATGGACTAGCGGGAAACAATGAGCAGTTCTTC. The encoded protein is CASSYGLAGNNEQFF. The V and J genes are TRBV5-1 and TRBJ2-1, with TRBD2 identical over 12 bases. The germline CDR1 and CDR2 sequences are SGHRS and YFSETQ. The CDR3 extends over 15 amino acids. V lost 3 bases, J lost 5 bases, and 3 bases stayed unmatched.